This T cell receptor (beta chain) was documented in a study of response to subunit inactivated influenza vaccine. TCRdb fed the RT-PCR reads into MiXCR, producing one record per CDR3 protein. The table includes over 800,000 distinct CDR3 sequences, about 20% detected once. The J segment lost 7 bases and the V segment lost 5 bases, leaving 5 bases of the junction unmatched. This CDR3 has 15 residues. Looked up from germline, CDR1 is SEHNR and CDR2 is FQNEAQ (reference sequence). As to this clonotype: Its antigen is as yet unknown.

The study, taken as a whole, reports: Authors suggested each seasonal influenza vaccination recruits few new T cells.

The sequences come from PBMCs from blood, collected 4 to 6 days after vaccination. The rearrangement links TRBV7-9 to TRBJ2-4; 13 nucleotides align to TRBD2. This clonotype was sampled from a man aged 45-60 years who received an inactivated influenza vaccine. CDR3 in DNA: TGTGCCAGCAGCCAGGGACTAGCGGGATGGAACATTCAGTACTTC. This encodes CASSQGLAGWNIQYF. Filled out from reference TRBV7-9 and TRBJ2-4, the complete variable domain reads DTGVSQNPRHKITKRGQNVTFRCDPISEHNRLYWYRQTLGQGPEFLTYFQNEAQLEKSRLLSDRFSAERPKGSFSTLEIQRTEQGDSAMYLCASSQGLAGWNIQYFGAGTRLSVL.